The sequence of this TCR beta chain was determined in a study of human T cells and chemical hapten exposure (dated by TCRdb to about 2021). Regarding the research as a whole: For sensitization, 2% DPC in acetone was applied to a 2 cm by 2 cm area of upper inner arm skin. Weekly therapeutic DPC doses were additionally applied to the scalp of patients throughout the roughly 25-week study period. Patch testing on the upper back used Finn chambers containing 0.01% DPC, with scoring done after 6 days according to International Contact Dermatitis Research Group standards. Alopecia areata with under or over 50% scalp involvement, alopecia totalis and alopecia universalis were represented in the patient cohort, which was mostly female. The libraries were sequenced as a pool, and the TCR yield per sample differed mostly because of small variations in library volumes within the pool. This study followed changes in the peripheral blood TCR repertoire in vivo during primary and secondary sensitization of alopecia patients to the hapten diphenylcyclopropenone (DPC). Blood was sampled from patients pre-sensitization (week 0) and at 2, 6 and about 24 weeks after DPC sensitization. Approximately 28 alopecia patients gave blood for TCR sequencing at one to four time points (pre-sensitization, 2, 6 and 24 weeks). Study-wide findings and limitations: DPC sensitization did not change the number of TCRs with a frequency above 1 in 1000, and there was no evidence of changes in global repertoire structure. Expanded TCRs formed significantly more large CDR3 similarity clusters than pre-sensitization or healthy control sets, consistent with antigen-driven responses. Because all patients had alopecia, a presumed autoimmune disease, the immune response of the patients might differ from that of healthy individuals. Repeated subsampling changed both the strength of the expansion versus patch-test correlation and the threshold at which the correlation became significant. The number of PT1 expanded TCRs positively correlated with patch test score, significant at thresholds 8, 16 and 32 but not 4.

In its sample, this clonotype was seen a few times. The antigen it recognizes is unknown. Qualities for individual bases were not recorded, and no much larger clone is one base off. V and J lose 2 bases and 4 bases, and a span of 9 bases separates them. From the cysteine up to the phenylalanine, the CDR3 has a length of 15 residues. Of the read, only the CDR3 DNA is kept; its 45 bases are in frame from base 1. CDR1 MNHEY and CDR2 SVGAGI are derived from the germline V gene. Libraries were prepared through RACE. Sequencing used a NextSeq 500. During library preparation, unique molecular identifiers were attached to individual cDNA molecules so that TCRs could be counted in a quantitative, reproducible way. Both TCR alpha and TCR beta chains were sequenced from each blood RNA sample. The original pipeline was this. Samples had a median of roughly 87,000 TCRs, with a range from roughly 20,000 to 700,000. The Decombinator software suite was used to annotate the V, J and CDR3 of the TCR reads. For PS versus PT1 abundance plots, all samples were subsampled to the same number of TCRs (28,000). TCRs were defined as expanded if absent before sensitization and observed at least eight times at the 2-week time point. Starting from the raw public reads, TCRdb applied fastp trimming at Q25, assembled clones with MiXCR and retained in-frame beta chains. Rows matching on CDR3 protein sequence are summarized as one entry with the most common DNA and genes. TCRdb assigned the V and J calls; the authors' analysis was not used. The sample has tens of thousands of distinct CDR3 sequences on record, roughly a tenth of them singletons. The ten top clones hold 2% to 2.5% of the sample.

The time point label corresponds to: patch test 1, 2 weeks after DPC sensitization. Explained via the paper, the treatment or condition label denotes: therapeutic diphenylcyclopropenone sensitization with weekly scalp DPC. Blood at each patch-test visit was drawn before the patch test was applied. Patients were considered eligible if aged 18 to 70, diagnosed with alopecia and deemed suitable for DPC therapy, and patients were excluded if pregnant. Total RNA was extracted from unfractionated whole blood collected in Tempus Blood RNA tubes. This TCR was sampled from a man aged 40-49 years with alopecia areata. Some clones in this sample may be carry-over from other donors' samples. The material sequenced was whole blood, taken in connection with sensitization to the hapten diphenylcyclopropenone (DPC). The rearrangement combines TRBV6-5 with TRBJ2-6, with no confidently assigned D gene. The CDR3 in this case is CASSYGWAGANVLTF. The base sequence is TGTGCCAGCAGTTACGGCTGGGCCGGGGCCAACGTCCTGACTTTC.